Following are 3 T cell receptor beta chains from one sample sequenced in a study of shared clonotypes between healthy human individuals. Using immunoSEQ multiplex PCR, the repertoire was profiled, and TCRdb retains in-frame clones only, with some absent. The table has roughly 510,000 clones, 75% to 80% seen once. Sequenced input: PBMCs. The receptors were sampled from a woman between 35 and 50 years old in good health. Some clones in this sample may be carry-over from other donors' samples.

This chain connects TRBV15 to TRBJ1-2, with 7 nucleotides matching TRBD1. CDR3 length equals 16 residues. Germline V gene sequence: CDR1 LNHNV, CDR2 YYDKDF (reference sequence). J gave up 8 bases and V 0 bases, and 12 bases lay outside the gene matches. The CDR3 DNA reads as TGTGCCACCAGCAGAGATATCGGGCAGACAGGGCGCGGCTACACCTTC. Encoded protein: CATSRDIGQTGRGYTF.

This chain uses TRBV9 with TRBJ1-2, with unresolved D. In germline, CDR1 is SGDLS, CDR2 YYNGEE. The CDR3 loop spans 14 amino acids. The V end lost 6 bases, the J end lost 0 bases, and 12 bases lay between the germline ends. CDR3 coding DNA: TGTGCCAGCACCCTAGACACGTCTAACTATGGCTACACCTTC. Translating it yields CASTLDTSNYGYTF.

The chain recombines TRBV4-1 with TRBJ1-1, with D uncertain. The CDR3 is made up of 15 amino acids. The germline V gene has CDR1 MGHRA and CDR2 YSYEKL. The V and J ends lost 1 base and 3 bases respectively, with 12 bases between them. Here the CDR3 reads CASSQARGSYTEAFF. The CDR3 DNA sequence: TGCGCCAGCAGCCAAGCTCGGGGAAGCTACACTGAAGCTTTCTTT.